Listed below are T cell receptor beta chains from one sample, sequenced in a study of blood T cell repertoires in COVID-19. Clones were read by immunoSEQ multiplex PCR, and TCRdb kept only the in-frame ones, dropping some. Altogether under 75,000 clones are present, roughly nine tenths being singletons, with the ten largest covering 7% to 10%. Material: peripheral blood. The receptors stem from a man aged 50-60 years with active COVID-19. CDR3s leave out the opening cysteine and the closing phenylalanine or tryptophan. The size of a clone is reported for some rows only, either as once, few or many, or as a class for expanded clones.

clone size | V gene | CDR3 protein
- | TRBV5-4 | ASSLEATARPGYT
- | TRBV5-1 | ASSTFQGSNYGYT
few | TRBV7-9 | ASTSPWTEVRNTIY
- | TRBV19 | ASSSRSGETQY
- | TRBV5-4 | ASRRGGGYT
- | TRBV11-2 | ASSSSGGARGETQY
- | TRBV7-9 | ASSLVQGANEKLF
once | TRBV6-6 | ASSRRQVGQPQH
- | TRBV6-5 | ASSKQGFWGNEQF
- | TRBV2 | ASSDPGGPGQETQY
- | TRBV2 | ASTPVLATYNEQF
- | TRBV3-1/TRBV3-2 | ASSQGTLLAGGHNEQF
- | TRBV7-9 | ASSLRAGTLSYEQY
- | TRBV12-3/TRBV12-4 | ASAIERGGYT
- | TRBV11-2 | ASSSHMGYT
- | TRBV10-3 | AISEGVRNQPQH
few | TRBV27 | ASSVTGYLNQPQH
- | TRBV14 | ASSQEWDRAHGYT
- | TRBV9 | ASSPSAGGPGEQY
- | TRBV11-2 | ASSLTGGYEQF
- | TRBV9 | ASSAGQGTNEKLF
- | TRBV4-1 | ASRPSTAGNTIY
- | TRBV10-3 | AIWGQGMGQPQH
- | TRBV3-1/TRBV3-2 | ASSQEIGSTEAF
- | TRBV30 | AWSTLSITTEAF
- | TRBV27 | ASSWGLANEQF
- | TRBV27 | ASSLRRLDEAF
- | TRBV4-1 | ASSSDRVVEKLF
- | TRBV18 | ASSATGFQETQY